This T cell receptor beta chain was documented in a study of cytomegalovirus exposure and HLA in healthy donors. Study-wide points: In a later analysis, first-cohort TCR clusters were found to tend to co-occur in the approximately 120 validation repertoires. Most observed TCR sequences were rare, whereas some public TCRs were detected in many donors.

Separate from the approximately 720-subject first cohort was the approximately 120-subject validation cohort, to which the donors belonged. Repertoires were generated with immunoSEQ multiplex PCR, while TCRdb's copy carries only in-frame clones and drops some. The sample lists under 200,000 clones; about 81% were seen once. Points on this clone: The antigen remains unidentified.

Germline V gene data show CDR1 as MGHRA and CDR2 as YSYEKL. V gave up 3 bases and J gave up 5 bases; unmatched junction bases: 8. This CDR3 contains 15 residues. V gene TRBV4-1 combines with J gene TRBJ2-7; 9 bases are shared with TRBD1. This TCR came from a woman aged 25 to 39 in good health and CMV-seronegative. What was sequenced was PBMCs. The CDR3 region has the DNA TGCGCCAGCAGCCAGGGGGGACAGGGAGGTAACGAGCAGTACTTC. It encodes CASSQGGQGGNEQYF.